This T cell receptor (beta chain) comes out of a study of T cell responses to AZD1222 COVID-19 vaccine. This clone was seen once. Its specificity is not known. TCRdb keeps only in-frame clones here, not all; method: immunoSEQ multiplex PCR. The repertoire holds 120,000 to 150,000 clones, around 91% seen once, with 9.3% in the top ten. Per the germline V gene, CDR1 is MDHEN and CDR2 is SYDVKM. The CDR3 contains 13 residues. The ends were cut back, 5 bases at V and 7 bases at J, with 14 bases in the middle. Study-wide results and caveats: Mostly white British, mostly female donors; authors suggested clonal diversity may be underestimated. With dominance at 160-218 and 743-854, vaccine-associated CD4 TCRs spanned spike. Spike-specific TCR repertoires showed rising breadth and depth after two AZD1222 doses.

The material sequenced was peripheral blood, taken 28 days after the second AZD1222 dose. The clonotype originates from an adult who received the AZD1222 COVID-19 vaccine. J is TRBJ1-2 and V is TRBV28; weak D call: TRBD1 (6 bases). The CDR3 protein is CASSADRLSGYTF. CDR3 in DNA: TGTGCCAGCAGTGCTGACAGGCTGAGTGGCTACACCTTC.